This T cell receptor (beta chain) was documented in a study of molecular identifiers for immune sequencing clone quantification. Study-level results: Jurkat TCR RNA spiked in from one cell (amid one million naive cells) was reportedly detectable.

The table lists this clonotype with many counts. Antigen: not known. Germline CDR1 is ENHRY and CDR2 is SYGVKD. Trimming cost V 6 bases and J 3 bases, with 6 bases left between them. The CDR3 totals 12 residues. The bulk TCR libraries were made with methods described before and with listed TCR primers. TCRdb recomputed calls from the PCR reads with MiXCR, one row per CDR3 protein. The sample has about 640,000 distinct CDR3 sequences; just under 20% are singletons. This sequence originates from a human donor in good health. Some libraries in this study had Jurkat cell RNA spiked in. The sequenced sample was naive CD8+ T cells from blood, with Jurkat cell RNA spiked in. Subset noted: FACS-sorted CD8+CD4-CCR7+CD45RA+ naive T cells. The gene calls are TRBV10-3 and TRBJ2-4; D call uncertain. In nucleotides, the CDR3 is TGTGCCATCAGGGTCGGCAAAAACATTCAGTACTTC. Protein product: CAIRVGKNIQYF.